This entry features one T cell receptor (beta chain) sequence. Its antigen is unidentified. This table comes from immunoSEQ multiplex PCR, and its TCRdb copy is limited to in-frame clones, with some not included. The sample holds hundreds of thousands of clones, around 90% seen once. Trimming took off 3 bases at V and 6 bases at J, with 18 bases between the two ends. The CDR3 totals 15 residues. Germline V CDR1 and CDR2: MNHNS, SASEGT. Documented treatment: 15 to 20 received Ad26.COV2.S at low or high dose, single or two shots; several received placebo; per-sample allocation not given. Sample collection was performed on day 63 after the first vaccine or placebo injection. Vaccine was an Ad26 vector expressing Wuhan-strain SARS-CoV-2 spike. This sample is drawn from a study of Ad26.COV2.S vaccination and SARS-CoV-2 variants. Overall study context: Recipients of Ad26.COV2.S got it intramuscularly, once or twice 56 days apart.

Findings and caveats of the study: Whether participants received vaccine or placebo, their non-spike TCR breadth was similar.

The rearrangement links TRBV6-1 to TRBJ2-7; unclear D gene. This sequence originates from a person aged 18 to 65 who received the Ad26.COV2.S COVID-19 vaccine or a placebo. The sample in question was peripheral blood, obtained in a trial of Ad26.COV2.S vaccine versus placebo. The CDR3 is CASSDVVLGTIEQYF. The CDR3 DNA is TGTGCCAGCAGTGACGTGGTTTTAGGTACAATCGAGCAGTACTTC.